The sample holds a few counts of the clone carrying this T cell receptor beta chain. These data come from a study of T-cell reconstitution after alpha-beta-depleted transplantation in children. The CDR3 has 14 amino acids. Trimming took 3 bases from V and 5 from J, leaving 13 bases between them. The V gene's germline CDR1 is SEHNR and CDR2 FQNEAQ (reference sequence). Unique molecular identifiers tagged the TCRbeta library. TCRdb re-analysed the PCR reads in MiXCR, keeping a single row per CDR3 protein. The table records a few hundred thousand distinct CDR3 sequences, about 10% of them present only once.

This receptor was identified in a human donor who donated a stem cell graft to a child with SCID. V usage is TRBV7-9 and J usage is TRBJ2-5; D is uncertain. The sequencing used PBMCs from the stem cell graft donor, collected from the stem cell graft. CDR3 in DNA: TGTGCCAGCAGCTTCCCCTACCGGATTGAGACCCAGTACTTC. Encoded protein: CASSFPYRIETQYF.